These 17 T cell receptor beta chains were all obtained from the same sample, sequenced in a study of blood T cell repertoires in COVID-19. Measured with immunoSEQ multiplex PCR; TCRdb has only the in-frame clones, and not every one. The table lists around 200,000 clones, 85% to 90% of them singletons. Sequenced sample: peripheral blood. These receptors all come from a man in his 70s with active or convalescent COVID-19.

V is TRBV29-1 and J is TRBJ2-3, with 11 bases that match TRBD2. This CDR3 has 13 residues. Trimming cost V 6 bases and J 5 bases; bases outside gene matches: 4. Per germline, CDR1 SQVTM and CDR2 ANQGSEA. The CDR3: CSVPLAGGDTQYF. The CDR3 DNA reads as TGCAGCGTGCCCCTAGCGGGGGGAGATACGCAGTATTTT.

V usage is TRBV9 and J usage is TRBJ2-4; 7 nucleotides match TRBD1. The CDR3 contains 15 residues. Germline CDR1 reads SGDLS; CDR2 reads YYNGEE. Losses at the gene ends were 4 bases for V and 3 bases for J; bases not matched to a gene: 7. CDR3 amino acids: CASSQGDLGKNIQYF. The CDR3, as DNA: TGTGCCAGCAGCCAGGGGGATTTGGGCAAAAACATTCAGTACTTC.

The CDR3 reads CASSLTGDGEKLFF. The CDR3 DNA sequence: TGTGCCAGCAGCTTAACAGGGGACGGTGAAAAACTGTTTTTT. The rearrangement uses TRBV7-2 and TRBJ1-4, with 7 positions matching TRBD1. CDR1 is SGHTA and CDR2 is FQGNSA in the germline V gene. The V gene end was trimmed by 2 bases and the J gene end by 7 bases; junction bases not matched to a gene: 4. CDR3 length: 14 residues.

The chain combines TRBV14 with TRBJ2-7; 9 nucleotides match TRBD2. Losses at the gene ends were 5 bases for V and 0 bases for J; bases not matched to a gene: 2. Germline CDR1 SGHDN, CDR2 FVKESK. The CDR3 is 14 amino acids. The CDR3 region is CASSISGSSYEQYF. CDR3 bases: TGTGCCAGCAGCATTAGCGGGAGCTCCTACGAGCAGTACTTC.

This clone was seen a single time. The rearrangement links TRBV28 to TRBJ1-2; 8 positions agree with TRBD1. The CDR3 has 14 residues. Looked up from germline, CDR1 is MDHEN and CDR2 is SYDVKM. V lost 8 bases, J lost 0 bases, and 5 bases stayed unmatched. The CDR3 loop reads CASSQGGANYGYTF. Written as DNA, the CDR3 is TGTGCCAGCTCACAGGGGGGAGCTAACTATGGCTACACCTTC.

This clone came up a few times. V usage is TRBV4-3 and J usage is TRBJ1-5; no clear D gene. CDR3 length equals 15 residues. Germline V CDR1 and CDR2: LGHNA, YSLEER. The V gene lost 0 bases and the J gene lost 4 bases, with 10 bases spanning the gap. The CDR3 sequence: CASSQERYVNQPQHF. The DNA for the CDR3 is TGCGCCAGCAGCCAAGAGAGATACGTGAATCAGCCCCAGCATTTT.

This chain connects TRBV7-9 to TRBJ1-1, with D possibly TRBD1 on 6 matching bases. This CDR3 region has 14 residues. V was cut by 4 bases and J by 5 bases, with 14 bases left in between. The V gene's germline CDR1 is SEHNR and CDR2 FQNEAQ (reference sequence). CDR3 in DNA: TGTGCCAGCAGCTCCCACAGGGTTTATACTGAAGCTTTCTTT. It encodes CASSSHRVYTEAFF.

This clone was picked up one time. The chain joins TRBV30 to TRBJ2-1, with TRBD2 matching 9 bases. Unmatched junction bases numbered 10, after V lost 5 bases and J lost 5 bases. Germline CDR1 and CDR2: GTSNPN and SVGIG (reference sequence). CDR3 length: 15 amino acids. The CDR3 DNA reads TGTGCCTGGGCGAAGAGGCGGGGGGGTCACAATGAGCAGTTCTTC. Its translation: CAWAKRRGGHNEQFF.

The V gene is TRBV18, the J gene TRBJ2-2, with TRBD1 matching over 8 bases. CDR1 and CDR2 (germline): KGHSH, LQKENI. The CDR3 spans 15 residues. V was pared by 3 bases and J by 4 bases, with 4 bases of the junction left unmatched. The CDR3 DNA follows: TGTGCCAGCTCACCGGGACAGGCCAGCACCGGGGAGCTGTTTTTT. Encoded protein: CASSPGQASTGELFF.

V usage is TRBV2 and J usage is TRBJ2-2, with D possibly TRBD2 on 5 matching bases. Trimming pared 8 bases from V and 4 bases from J, leaving 17 bases between. The V gene's germline CDR1 is SNHLY and CDR2 FYNNEI. This CDR3 contains 15 residues. CDR3 sequence: CASERVSAPTGELFF. CDR3 DNA: TGTGCCAGCGAGAGGGTGTCAGCTCCCACCGGGGAGCTGTTTTTT.

The CDR3 DNA reads TGTGCCAGCAGGTTGAACTGGGAAGCTTTCTTT. Its protein product is CASRLNWEAFF. The chain carries TRBV28 and TRBJ1-1; no reliable D call. Germline loops: CDR1 MDHEN, CDR2 SYDVKM. V dropped 6 bases and J dropped 8 bases, with 10 bases sitting between them. The CDR3 is 11 amino acids. The full variable domain, rest sourced from reference TRBV28 and TRBJ1-1, is DVKVTQSSRYLVKRTGEKVFLECVQDMDHENMFWYRQDPGLGLRLIYFSYDVKMKEKGDIPEGYSVSREKKERFSLILESASTNQTSMYLCASRLNWEAFFGQGTRLTVV.

This clone has only a few counts. The chain combines TRBV27 with TRBJ2-7; 7 nucleotides line up with TRBD2. CDR3 length: 15 amino acids. The V gene's germline CDR1 is MNHEY and CDR2 SMNVEV (reference sequence). V lost 5 bases and J lost 1; bases outside the gene matches: 8. The CDR3 sequence: CASSRSLAASYEQYF. The CDR3 nucleotides are TGTGCCAGCAGTAGAAGCCTAGCGGCGTCCTACGAGCAGTACTTC.

The chain employs TRBV7-9 and TRBJ2-1, with TRBD1 as a possible D gene (5 bases). The V end lost 7 bases, the J end lost 13 bases, and 20 bases lay between the germline ends. The CDR3 spans 13 residues. Germline V gene data show CDR1 as SEHNR and CDR2 as FQNEAQ (reference sequence). CDR3 in DNA: TGTGCCAGCACCCTAGGGGTTAGTCAGGTTCAGTTCTTC. Translating it yields CASTLGVSQVQFF.

The chain is built from TRBV19 and TRBJ1-1, with TRBD1 matching over 10 bases. The J segment lost 4 bases and the V segment lost 5 bases, leaving 7 bases of the junction unmatched. From germline, CDR1 is LNHDA and CDR2 SQIVND (reference sequence). This CDR3 contains 15 residues. The CDR3 loop reads CASSPRTGGVTEAFF. In DNA form, the CDR3 reads TGTGCCAGTAGTCCGAGGACAGGGGGAGTCACTGAAGCTTTCTTT.

This clone was detected a few times. The chain is built from TRBV24-1 and TRBJ2-1; 9 nucleotides line up with TRBD2. The CDR3 contains 14 residues. Trimming cost V 3 bases and J 15 bases; bases outside gene matches: 11. Looked up from germline, CDR1 is KGHDR and CDR2 is SFDVKD. CDR3 DNA: TGTGCCACCAGTGATCCTCAGACTAGCGGCATTCCGTTCTTC. This encodes CATSDPQTSGIPFF.

V and J are TRBV10-3 and TRBJ2-4; 7 bases map to TRBD2. The CDR3 is made up of 16 amino acids. The V segment lost 0 bases and the J segment 0 bases; nucleotides outside the gene matches: 2. The germline V gene encodes CDR1 ENHRY and CDR2 SYGVKD. CDR3 loop: CAISESVAGAKNIQYF. The CDR3 DNA follows: TGTGCCATCAGTGAGTCGGTAGCGGGAGCCAAAAACATTCAGTACTTC.

The CDR3 region has the DNA TGTGCCAGCAAATACGGGGGGCGCGTCACTGAAGCTTTCTTT. Its protein product is CASKYGGRVTEAFF. The rearrangement joins TRBV27 to TRBJ1-1, with TRBD1 as a possible D gene (6 bases). Trimming took off 7 bases at V and 4 bases at J, with 16 bases between the two ends. Germline-derived CDR1 and CDR2 are MNHEY and SMNVEV (reference sequence). The CDR3 covers 14 residues.